These 3 T cell receptor beta chains came from one sample sequenced in a study of blood T cell repertoires in COVID-19. Some clones are missing from TCRdb's copy, which holds only in-frame ones; the method was immunoSEQ multiplex PCR. This table has roughly 18,000 clones, around 85% appearing once. The sequenced sample was peripheral blood. These receptors were taken from a man older than 75 with acute or convalescent COVID-19.

This chain links TRBV11-3 with TRBJ2-3; a possible D gene is TRBD1 (5 bases). Germline lookup yields CDR1 SGHNT and CDR2 YENEEA. The CDR3 extends over 15 amino acids. Trimming took 1 base from V and 0 from J, leaving 8 bases between them. The CDR3, as DNA: TGTGCCAGCAGCTTAGCCTCAGGGAGCACAGATACGCAGTATTTT. Amino acid sequence: CASSLASGSTDTQYF.

The chain uses TRBV6-5 and TRBJ2-3, with TRBD1 matching over 8 bases. Losses at the gene ends were 0 bases for V and 5 bases for J; bases not matched to a gene: 1. CDR1 MNHEY and CDR2 SVGAGI come from the germline V gene. This CDR3 is built from 14 residues. The CDR3 region is CASSYSGTGDTQYF. The CDR3 DNA follows: TGTGCCAGCAGTTACTCAGGGACAGGAGATACGCAGTATTTT.

J is TRBJ1-1 and V is TRBV28; 7 bases align to TRBD1. The CDR3 totals 15 residues. Germline V lookup: CDR1 MDHEN, CDR2 SYDVKM. Trimming at V came to 6 bases and at J to 0 bases, leaving 7 bases not matched to a gene. The CDR3, as DNA: TGTGCCAGCAGCGGGGACAGACCGATGAACACTGAAGCTTTCTTT. Protein sequence: CASSGDRPMNTEAFF.